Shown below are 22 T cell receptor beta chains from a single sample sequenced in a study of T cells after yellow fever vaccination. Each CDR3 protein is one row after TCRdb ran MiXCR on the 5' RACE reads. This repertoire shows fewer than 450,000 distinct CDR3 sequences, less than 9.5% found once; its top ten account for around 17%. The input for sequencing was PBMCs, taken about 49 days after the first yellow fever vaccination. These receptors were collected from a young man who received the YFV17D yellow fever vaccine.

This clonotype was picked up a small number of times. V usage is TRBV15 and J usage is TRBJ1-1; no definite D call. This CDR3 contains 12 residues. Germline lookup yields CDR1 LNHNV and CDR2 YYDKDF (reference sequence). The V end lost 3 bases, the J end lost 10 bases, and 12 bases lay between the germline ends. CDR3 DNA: TGTGCCACCAGCAGGGCTAATCTAGGAGCTTTCTTT. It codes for CATSRANLGAFF.

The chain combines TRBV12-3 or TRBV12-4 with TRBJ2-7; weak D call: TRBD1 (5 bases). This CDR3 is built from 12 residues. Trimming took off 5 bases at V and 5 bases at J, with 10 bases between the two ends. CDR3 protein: CASSGQGNEQYF. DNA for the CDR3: TGTGCCAGCAGTGGGCAGGGCAACGAGCAGTACTTC.

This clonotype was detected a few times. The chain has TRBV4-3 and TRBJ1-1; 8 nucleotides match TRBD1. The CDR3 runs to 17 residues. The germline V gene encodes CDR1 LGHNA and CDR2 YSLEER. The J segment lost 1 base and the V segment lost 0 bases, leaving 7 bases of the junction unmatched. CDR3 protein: CASSQDLGTGRNTEAFF. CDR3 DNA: TGCGCCAGCAGCCAAGATCTTGGGACAGGCCGGAACACTGAAGCTTTCTTT.

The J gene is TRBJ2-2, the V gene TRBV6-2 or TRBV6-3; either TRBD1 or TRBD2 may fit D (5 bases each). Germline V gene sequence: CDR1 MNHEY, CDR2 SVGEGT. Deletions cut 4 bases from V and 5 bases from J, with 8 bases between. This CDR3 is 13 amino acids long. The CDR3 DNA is TGTGCCAGCAGTTGGGGGATTACCGGGGAGCTGTTTTTT. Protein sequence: CASSWGITGELFF.

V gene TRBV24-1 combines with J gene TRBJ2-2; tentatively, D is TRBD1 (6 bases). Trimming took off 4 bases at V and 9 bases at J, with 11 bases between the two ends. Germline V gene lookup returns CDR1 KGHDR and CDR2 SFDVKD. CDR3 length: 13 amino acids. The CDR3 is CATSDLTGRELFF. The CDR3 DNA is TGTGCCACCAGTGACCTTACAGGGAGGGAGCTGTTTTTT.

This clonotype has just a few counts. CDR3 DNA: TGTGCCAGCAGAGCCACCCCCGGCCAGGGGGCCATCACCTTC. Protein sequence: CASRATPGQGAITF. V gene TRBV27 combines with J gene TRBJ1-2; 8 nucleotides agree with TRBD1. Germline trimming cut 6 bases from V and 13 bases from J; bases unmatched to any gene: 16. This CDR3 spans 14 amino acids. The germline gives CDR1 MNHEY, CDR2 SMNVEV (reference sequence).

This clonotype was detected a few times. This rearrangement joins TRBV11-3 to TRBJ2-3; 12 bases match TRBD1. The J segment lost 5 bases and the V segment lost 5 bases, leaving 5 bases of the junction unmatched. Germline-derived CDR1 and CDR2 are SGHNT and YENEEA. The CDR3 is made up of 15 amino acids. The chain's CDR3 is CASSPGQGAVDTQYF. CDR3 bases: TGTGCCAGCAGCCCGGGACAGGGGGCCGTAGATACGCAGTATTTT. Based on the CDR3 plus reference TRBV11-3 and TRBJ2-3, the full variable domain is EAGVVQSPRYKIIEKKQPVAFWCNPISGHNTLYWYLQNLGQGPELLIRYENEEAVDDSQLPKDRFSAERLKGVDSTLKIQPAELGDSAVYLCASSPGQGAVDTQYFGPGTRLTVL.

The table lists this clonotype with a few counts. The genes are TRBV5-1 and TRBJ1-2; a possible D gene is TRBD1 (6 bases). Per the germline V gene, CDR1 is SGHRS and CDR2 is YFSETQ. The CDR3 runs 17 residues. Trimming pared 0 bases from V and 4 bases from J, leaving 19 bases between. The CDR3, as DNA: TGCGCCAGCAGCTTGGCCAGGGGATCAGGGGTCGGCTATGGCTACACCTTC. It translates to CASSLARGSGVGYGYTF.

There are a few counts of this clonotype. CDR3 protein: CASSPRRGSYNEQFF. CDR3 DNA: TGTGCCAGCAGCCCCCGCCGGGGCTCCTACAATGAGCAGTTCTTC. The rearrangement uses TRBV11-2 and TRBJ2-1; tentative D call: TRBD2 (5 bases). The CDR3 loop spans 15 amino acids. The germline V and J ends were trimmed by 5 bases and 0 bases, with 11 bases remaining between them. Germline CDR1 is SGHAT and CDR2 is FQNNGV.

The CDR3 region has the DNA TGTGCCACCATAACAGGGAACACCGGGGAGCTGTTTTTT. Its protein product is CATITGNTGELFF. The chain couples TRBV24-1 to TRBJ2-2; TRBD1 might be the D (5 bases). This CDR3 comprises 13 residues. Germline CDR1 and CDR2: KGHDR and SFDVKD. Trimming shortened V by 8 bases and J by 1 base, and 7 bases separated the two germline ends.

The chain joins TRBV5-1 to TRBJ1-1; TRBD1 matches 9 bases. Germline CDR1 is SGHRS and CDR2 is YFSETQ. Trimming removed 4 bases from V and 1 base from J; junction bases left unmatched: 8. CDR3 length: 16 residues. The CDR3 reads CASSPDRGFTNTEAFF. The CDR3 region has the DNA TGCGCCAGCAGCCCGGACAGGGGATTCACGAACACTGAAGCTTTCTTT.

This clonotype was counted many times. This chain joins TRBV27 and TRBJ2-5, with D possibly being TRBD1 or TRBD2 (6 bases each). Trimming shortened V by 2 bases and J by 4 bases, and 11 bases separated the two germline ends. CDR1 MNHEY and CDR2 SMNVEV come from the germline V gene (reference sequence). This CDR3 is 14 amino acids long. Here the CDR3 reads CASSLVSGAETQYF. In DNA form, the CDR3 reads TGTGCCAGCAGTTTAGTGTCGGGGGCAGAGACCCAGTACTTC.

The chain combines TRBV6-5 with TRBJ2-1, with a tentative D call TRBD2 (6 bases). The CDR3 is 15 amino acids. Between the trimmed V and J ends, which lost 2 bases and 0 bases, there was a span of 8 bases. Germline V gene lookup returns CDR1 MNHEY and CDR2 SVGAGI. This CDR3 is CASSYGTPSYNEQFF. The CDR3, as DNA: TGTGCCAGCAGTTACGGGACTCCCTCCTACAATGAGCAGTTCTTC.

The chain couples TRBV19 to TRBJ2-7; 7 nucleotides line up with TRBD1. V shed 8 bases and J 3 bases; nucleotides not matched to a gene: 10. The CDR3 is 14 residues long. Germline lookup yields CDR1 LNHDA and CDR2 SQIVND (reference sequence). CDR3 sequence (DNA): TGTGCCAGTGGGGCGGCAGGGGGAGTCTACGAGCAGTACTTC. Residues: CASGAAGGVYEQYF.

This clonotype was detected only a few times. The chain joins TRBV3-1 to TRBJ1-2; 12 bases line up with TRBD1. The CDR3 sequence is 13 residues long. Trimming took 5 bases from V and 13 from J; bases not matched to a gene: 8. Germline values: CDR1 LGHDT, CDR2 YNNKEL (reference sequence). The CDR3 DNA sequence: TGTGCCAGCAGCTCCGGGACAGGGGGCGTAATCACCTTC. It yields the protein CASSSGTGGVITF.

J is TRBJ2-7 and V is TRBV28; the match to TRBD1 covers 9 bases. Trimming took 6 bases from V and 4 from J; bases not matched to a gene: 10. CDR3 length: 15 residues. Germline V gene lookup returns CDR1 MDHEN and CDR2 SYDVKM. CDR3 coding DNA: TGTGCCAGCAGCCCCACAGGGGGCCGATGGTACGAGCAGTACGTC. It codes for CASSPTGGRWYEQYV.

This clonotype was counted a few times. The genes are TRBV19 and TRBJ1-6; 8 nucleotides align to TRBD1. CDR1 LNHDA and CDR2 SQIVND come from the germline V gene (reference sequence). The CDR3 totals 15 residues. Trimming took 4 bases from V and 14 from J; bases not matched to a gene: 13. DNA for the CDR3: TGTGCCAGTAGTACGGACAGGGCGGCTGGCGCGGCCCTCCACTTT. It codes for CASSTDRAAGAALHF. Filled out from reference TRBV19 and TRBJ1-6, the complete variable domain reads DGGITQSPKYLFRKEGQNVTLSCEQNLNHDAMYWYRQDPGQGLRLIYYSQIVNDFQKGDIAEGYSVSREKKESFPLTVTSAQKNPTAFYLCASSTDRAAGAALHFGNGTRLTVT.

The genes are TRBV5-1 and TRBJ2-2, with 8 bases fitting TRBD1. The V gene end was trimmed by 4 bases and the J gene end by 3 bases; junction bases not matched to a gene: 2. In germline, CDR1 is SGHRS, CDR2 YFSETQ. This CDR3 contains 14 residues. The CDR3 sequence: CASSPTGDTGELFF. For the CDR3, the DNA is TGCGCCAGCAGCCCGACAGGGGACACCGGGGAGCTGTTTTTT.

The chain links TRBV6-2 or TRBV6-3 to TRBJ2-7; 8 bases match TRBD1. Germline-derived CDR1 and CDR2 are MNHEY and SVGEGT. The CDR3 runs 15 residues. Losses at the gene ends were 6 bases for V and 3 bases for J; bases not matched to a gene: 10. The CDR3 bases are TGTGCCAGCAGCGGACAGGGACTTGAGCTCTACGAGCAGTACGTC. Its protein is CASSGQGLELYEQYV.

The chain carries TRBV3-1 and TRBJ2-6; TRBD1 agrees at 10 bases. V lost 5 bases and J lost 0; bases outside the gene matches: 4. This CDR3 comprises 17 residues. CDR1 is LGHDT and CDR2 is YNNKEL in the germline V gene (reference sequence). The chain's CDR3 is CASSGDRGNSGANVLTF. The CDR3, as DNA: TGTGCCAGCAGCGGGGACAGGGGAAACTCTGGGGCCAACGTCCTGACTTTC.

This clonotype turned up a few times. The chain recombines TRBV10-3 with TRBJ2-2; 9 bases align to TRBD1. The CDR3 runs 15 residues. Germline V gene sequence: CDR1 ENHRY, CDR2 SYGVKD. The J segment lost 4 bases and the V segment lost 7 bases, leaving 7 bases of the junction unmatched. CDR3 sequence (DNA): TGTGCCATCACCCGGGACAGGGTCGGCACCGGGGAGCTGTTTTTT. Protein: CAITRDRVGTGELFF.

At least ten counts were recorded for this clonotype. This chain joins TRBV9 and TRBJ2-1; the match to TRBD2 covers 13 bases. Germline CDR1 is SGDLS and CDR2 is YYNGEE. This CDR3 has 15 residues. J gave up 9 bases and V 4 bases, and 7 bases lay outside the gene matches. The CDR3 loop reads CASSPRLAGGLEQFF. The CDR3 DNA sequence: TGTGCCAGCAGCCCAAGACTAGCGGGGGGCCTTGAGCAGTTCTTC.